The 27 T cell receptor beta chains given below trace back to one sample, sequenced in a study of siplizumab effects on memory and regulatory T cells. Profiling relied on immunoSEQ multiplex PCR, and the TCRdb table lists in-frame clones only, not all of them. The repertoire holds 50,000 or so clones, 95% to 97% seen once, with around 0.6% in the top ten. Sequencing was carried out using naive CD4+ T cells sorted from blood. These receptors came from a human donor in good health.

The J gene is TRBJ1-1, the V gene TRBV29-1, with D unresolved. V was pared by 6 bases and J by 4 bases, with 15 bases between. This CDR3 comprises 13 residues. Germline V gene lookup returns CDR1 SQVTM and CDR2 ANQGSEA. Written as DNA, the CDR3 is TGCAGCGTCCAAGGGCGGGCCCCCACTGAAGCTTTCTTT. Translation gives CSVQGRAPTEAFF.

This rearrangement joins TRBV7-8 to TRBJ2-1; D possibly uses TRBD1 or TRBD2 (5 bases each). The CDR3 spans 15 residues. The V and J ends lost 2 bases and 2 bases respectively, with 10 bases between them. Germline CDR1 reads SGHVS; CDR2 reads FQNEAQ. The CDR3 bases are TGTGCCAGCAGCTTAAGGGACCCTGCCTACAATGAGCAGTTCTTC. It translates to CASSLRDPAYNEQFF.

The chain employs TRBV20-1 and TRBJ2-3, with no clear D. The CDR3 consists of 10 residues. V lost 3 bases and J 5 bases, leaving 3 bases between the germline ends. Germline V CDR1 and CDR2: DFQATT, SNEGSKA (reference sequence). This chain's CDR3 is CSASRDTQYF. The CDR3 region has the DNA TGCAGTGCTAGCCGAGATACGCAGTATTTT.

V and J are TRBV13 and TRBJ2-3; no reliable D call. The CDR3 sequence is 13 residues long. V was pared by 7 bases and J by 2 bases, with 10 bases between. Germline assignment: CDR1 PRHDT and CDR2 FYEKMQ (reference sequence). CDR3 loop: CASKLTITDTQYF. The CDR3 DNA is TGTGCCAGCAAATTGACGATCACAGATACGCAGTATTTT.

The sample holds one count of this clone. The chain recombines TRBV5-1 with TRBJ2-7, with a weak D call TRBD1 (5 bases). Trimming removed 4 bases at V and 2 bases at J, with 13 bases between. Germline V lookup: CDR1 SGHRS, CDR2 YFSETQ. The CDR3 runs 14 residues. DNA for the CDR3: TGCGCCAGCAGCGCGACGGTAGGGGCCTACGAGCAGTACTTC. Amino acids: CASSATVGAYEQYF.

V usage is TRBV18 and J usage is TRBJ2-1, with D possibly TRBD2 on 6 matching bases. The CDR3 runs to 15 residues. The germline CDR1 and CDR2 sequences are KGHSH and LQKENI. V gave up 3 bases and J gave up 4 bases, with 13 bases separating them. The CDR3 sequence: CASSPPLAHYNEQFF. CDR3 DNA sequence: TGTGCCAGCTCACCCCCCCTAGCGCATTACAATGAGCAGTTCTTC.

The CDR3, as DNA: TGTGCCAGCTTTCGGAATACCCTATACAATGAGCAGTTCTTC. Translating it yields CASFRNTLYNEQFF. V gene TRBV28 combines with J gene TRBJ2-1, with unresolved D. Trimming took 8 bases from V and 4 from J, leaving 15 bases between them. The CDR3 contains 14 residues. Germline V gene data show CDR1 as MDHEN and CDR2 as SYDVKM.

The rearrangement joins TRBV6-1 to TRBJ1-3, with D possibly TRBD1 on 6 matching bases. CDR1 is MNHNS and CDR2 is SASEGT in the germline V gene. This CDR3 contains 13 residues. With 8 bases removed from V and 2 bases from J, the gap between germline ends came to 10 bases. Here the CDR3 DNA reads TGTGCCAGCCACAGGGTGACTGGAAACACCATATATTTT. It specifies CASHRVTGNTIYF.

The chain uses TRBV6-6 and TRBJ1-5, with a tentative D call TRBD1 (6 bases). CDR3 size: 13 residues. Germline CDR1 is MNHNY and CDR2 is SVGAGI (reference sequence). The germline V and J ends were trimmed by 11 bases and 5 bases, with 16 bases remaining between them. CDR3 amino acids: CAVQGHRDQPQHF. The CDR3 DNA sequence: TGTGCCGTCCAGGGCCACAGGGATCAGCCCCAGCATTTT.

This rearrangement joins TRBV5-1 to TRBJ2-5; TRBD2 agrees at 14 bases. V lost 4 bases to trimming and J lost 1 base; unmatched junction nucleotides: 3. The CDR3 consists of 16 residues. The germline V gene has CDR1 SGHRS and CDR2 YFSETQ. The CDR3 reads CASSPGTSGSQETQYF. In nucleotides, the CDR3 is TGCGCCAGCAGCCCCGGGACTAGCGGGAGCCAAGAGACCCAGTACTTC.

The CDR3: CASSQSGRTEAFF. Here the CDR3 DNA reads TGTGCCAGCTCACAGTCAGGGCGAACTGAAGCTTTCTTT. The V gene is TRBV18, the J gene TRBJ1-1, with a weak D call TRBD1 (5 bases). The CDR3 contains 13 residues. Germline assignment: CDR1 KGHSH and CDR2 LQKENI. The V and J ends lost 4 bases and 5 bases respectively, with 11 bases between them.

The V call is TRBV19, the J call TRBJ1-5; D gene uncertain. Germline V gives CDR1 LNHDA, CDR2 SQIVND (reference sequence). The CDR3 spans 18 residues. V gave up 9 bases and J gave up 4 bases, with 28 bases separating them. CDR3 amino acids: CASYYTGGVWTRNQPQHF. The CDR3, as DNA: TGTGCCAGCTACTATACGGGAGGAGTTTGGACCAGAAATCAGCCCCAGCATTTT.

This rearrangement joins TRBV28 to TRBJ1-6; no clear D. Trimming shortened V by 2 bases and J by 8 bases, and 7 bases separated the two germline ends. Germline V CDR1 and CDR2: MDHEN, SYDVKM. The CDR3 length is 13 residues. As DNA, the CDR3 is TGTGCCAGCAGTTTAAAAAGAGATTCACCCCTCCACTTT. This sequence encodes CASSLKRDSPLHF.

The CDR3 DNA reads TGCGCCAGCAGCTTGGGAGCAGGCGGGGAGACCCAGTACTTC. Translated: CASSLGAGGETQYF. The chain joins TRBV5-1 to TRBJ2-5, with D possibly TRBD2 on 5 matching bases. Trimming removed 0 bases at V and 5 bases at J, with 11 bases between. Germline V gene lookup returns CDR1 SGHRS and CDR2 YFSETQ. CDR3 size: 14 residues. Combining the CDR3 with reference TRBV5-1 and TRBJ2-5 gives the whole variable domain KAGVTQTPRYLIKTRGQQVTLSCSPISGHRSVSWYQQTPGQGLQFLFEYFSETQRNKGNFPGRFSGRQFSNSRSEMNVSTLELGDSALYLCASSLGAGGETQYFGPGTRLLVL.

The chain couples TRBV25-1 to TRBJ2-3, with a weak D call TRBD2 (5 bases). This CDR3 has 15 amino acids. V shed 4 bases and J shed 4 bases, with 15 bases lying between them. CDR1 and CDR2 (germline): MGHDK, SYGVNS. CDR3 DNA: TGTGCCAGCAGTGGTTCGTACGGGAAGGCAGATACGCAGTATTTT. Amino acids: CASSGSYGKADTQYF.

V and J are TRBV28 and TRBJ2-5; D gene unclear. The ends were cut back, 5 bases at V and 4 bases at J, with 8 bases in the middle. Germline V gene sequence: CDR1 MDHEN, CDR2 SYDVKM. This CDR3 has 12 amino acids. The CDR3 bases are TGTGCCAGCAGTCCCCCGATAGAGACCCAGTACTTC. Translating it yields CASSPPIETQYF. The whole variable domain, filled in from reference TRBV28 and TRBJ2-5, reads DVKVTQSSRYLVKRTGEKVFLECVQDMDHENMFWYRQDPGLGLRLIYFSYDVKMKEKGDIPEGYSVSREKKERFSLILESASTNQTSMYLCASSPPIETQYFGPGTRLLVL.

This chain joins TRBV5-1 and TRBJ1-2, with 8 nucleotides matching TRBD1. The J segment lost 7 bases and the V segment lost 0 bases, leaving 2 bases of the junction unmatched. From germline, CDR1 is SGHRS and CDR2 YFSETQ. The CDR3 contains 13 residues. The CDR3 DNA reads TGCGCCAGCAGCTTGGAGGACAGGGTTGGCTACACCTTC. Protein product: CASSLEDRVGYTF.

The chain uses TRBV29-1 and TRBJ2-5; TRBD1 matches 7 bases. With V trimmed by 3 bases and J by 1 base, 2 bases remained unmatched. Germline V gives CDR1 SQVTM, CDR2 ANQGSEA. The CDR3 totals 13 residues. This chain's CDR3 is CSVETGSQETQYF. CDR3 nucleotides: TGCAGCGTTGAGACAGGGAGCCAAGAGACCCAGTACTTC.

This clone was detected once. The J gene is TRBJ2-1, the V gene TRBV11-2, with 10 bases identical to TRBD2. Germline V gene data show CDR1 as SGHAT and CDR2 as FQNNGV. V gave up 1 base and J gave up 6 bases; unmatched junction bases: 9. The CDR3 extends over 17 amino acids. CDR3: CASSLVLGLAEFNEQFF. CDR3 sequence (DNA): TGTGCCAGCAGCTTAGTCCTCGGACTAGCGGAGTTCAATGAGCAGTTCTTC.

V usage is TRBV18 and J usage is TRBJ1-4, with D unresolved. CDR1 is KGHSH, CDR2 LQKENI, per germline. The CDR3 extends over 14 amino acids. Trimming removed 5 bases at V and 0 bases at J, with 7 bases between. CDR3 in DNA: TGTGCCAGCTCAGAGGCTGCAACTAATGAAAAACTGTTTTTT. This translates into CASSEAATNEKLFF. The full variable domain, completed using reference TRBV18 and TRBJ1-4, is NAGVMQNPRHLVRRRGQEARLRCSPMKGHSHVYWYRQLPEEGLKFMVYLQKENIIDESGMPKERFSAEFPKEGPSILRIQQVVRGDSAAYFCASSEAATNEKLFFGSGTQLSVL.

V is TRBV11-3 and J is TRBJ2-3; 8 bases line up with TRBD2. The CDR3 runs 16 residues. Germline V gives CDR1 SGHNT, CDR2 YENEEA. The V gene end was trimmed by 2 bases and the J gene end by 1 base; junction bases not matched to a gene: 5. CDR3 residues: CASSLRPGLGTDTQYF. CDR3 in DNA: TGTGCCAGCAGCTTACGCCCGGGACTAGGCACAGATACGCAGTATTTT.

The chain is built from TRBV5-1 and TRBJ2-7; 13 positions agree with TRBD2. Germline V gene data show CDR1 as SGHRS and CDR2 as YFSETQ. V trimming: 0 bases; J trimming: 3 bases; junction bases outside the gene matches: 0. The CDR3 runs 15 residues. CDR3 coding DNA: TGCGCCAGCAGCTTGGGGACTAGCGGGAGCTACGAGCAGTACTTC. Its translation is CASSLGTSGSYEQYF.

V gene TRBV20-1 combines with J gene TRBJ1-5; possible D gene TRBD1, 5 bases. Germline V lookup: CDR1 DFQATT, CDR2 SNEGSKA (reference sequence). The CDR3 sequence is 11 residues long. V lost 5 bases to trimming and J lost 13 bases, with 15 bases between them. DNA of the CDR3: TGCAGTGCTGGTAGCGTACGGGGGCAGCATTTT. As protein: CSAGSVRGQHF.

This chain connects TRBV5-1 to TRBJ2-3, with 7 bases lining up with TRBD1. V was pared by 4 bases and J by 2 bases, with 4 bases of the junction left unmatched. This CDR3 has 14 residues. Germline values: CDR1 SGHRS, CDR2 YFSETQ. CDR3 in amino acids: CASSMGQTTDTQYF. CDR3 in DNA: TGCGCCAGCAGCATGGGACAGACCACAGATACGCAGTATTTT. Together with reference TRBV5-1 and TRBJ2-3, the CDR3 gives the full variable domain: KAGVTQTPRYLIKTRGQQVTLSCSPISGHRSVSWYQQTPGQGLQFLFEYFSETQRNKGNFPGRFSGRQFSNSRSEMNVSTLELGDSALYLCASSMGQTTDTQYFGPGTRLTVL.

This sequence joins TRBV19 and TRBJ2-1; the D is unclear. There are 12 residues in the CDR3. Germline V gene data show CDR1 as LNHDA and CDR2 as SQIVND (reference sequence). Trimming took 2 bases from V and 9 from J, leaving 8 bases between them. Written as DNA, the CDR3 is TGTGCCAGTAGTATATCTGGTGGTGAGCAGTTCTTC. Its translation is CASSISGGEQFF. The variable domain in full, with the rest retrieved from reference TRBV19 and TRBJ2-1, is DGGITQSPKYLFRKEGQNVTLSCEQNLNHDAMYWYRQDPGQGLRLIYYSQIVNDFQKGDIAEGYSVSREKKESFPLTVTSAQKNPTAFYLCASSISGGEQFFGPGTRLTVL.

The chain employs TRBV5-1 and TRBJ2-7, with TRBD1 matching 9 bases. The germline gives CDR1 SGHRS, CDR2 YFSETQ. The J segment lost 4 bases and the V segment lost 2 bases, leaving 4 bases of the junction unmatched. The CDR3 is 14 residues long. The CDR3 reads CASSLQGAKYEQYF. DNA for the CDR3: TGCGCCAGCAGCTTACAGGGGGCGAAGTACGAGCAGTACTTC.

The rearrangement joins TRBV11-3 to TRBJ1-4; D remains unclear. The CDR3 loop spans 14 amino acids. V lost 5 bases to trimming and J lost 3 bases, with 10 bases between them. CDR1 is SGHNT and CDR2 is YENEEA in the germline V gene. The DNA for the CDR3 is TGTGCCAGCAGCCCCGGACCGCCTAATGAAAAACTGTTTTTT. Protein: CASSPGPPNEKLFF.